This TCR beta chain was identified during a study of cytomegalovirus exposure and HLA in healthy donors. Primers: 60 Vbeta forward and 13 Jbeta reverse. The data were produced by immunoSEQ multiplex PCR, yet TCRdb's version contains in-frame clones alone and is incomplete. The profile covers 150,000 to 200,000 clones, with around four fifths appearing a single time and approximately 2.1% taken by the ten largest. Comments on this clone: Its antigen is not known.

Study observations and caveats: Presence/absence analyses assumed roughly uniform sequencing depth across donors, which may not hold.

This CDR3 region has 15 residues. Germline-derived CDR1 and CDR2 are MNHNS and SASEGT. Trimming took 2 bases from V and 9 from J, leaving 17 bases between them. Material for sequencing was PBMCs. The V and J genes are TRBV6-1 and TRBJ1-5; D ambiguous. The clonotype comes from a woman under 30 in good health and CMV-seronegative. The CDR3 loop is CASSENLDSSTPQHF. The CDR3 nucleotides read TGTGCCAGCAGTGAAAATCTGGACTCAAGCACGCCCCAGCATTTT.